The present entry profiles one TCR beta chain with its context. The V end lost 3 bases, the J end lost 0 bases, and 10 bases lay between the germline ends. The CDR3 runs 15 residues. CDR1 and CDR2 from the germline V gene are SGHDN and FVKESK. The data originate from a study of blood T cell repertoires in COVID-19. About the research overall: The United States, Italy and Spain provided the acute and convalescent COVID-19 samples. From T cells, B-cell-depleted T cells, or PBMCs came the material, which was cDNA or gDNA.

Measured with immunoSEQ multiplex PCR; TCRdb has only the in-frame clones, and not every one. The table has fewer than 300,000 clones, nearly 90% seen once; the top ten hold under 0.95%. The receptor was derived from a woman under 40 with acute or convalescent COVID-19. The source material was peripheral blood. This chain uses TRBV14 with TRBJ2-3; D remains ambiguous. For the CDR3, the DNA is TGTGCCAGCAGCCAGGTGGCAATTAGCACAGATACGCAGTATTTT. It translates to CASSQVAISTDTQYF.